This entry is about one T cell receptor (beta chain). Its antigen is unidentified. This CDR3 contains 14 residues. Trimming cost V 6 bases and J 7 bases, with 18 bases left between them. The germline V gene has CDR1 MDHEN and CDR2 SYDVKM. These data are taken from a study of STAT3 mutations in large granular lymphocyte leukemia. The method was immunoSEQ multiplex PCR; TCRdb's version includes in-frame clones alone and lacks a portion of them. This table holds about 42,000 clones, roughly 81% found once. Study-wide points: Differing intervals and regimens complicate linking therapy response to clone burden. At least one immunodominant TCR beta clonotype appeared in every T-cell large granular lymphocyte leukemia patient.

This TCR was sampled from a human donor with T large granular lymphocyte leukemia. Some clones in this sample may be carry-over from other donors' samples. The genes are TRBV28 and TRBJ2-5, with D maybe TRBD2 (6 bases). Sequencing input: PBMCs. CDR3 residues: CASRPPGTDWTQYF. The DNA for the CDR3 is TGTGCCAGCAGACCCCCCGGGACTGATTGGACCCAGTACTTC.